The entry below gives a single TCR beta chain sequence along with its context. Antigen: not known. The record originates from a study of human T cells and chemical hapten exposure. Findings of the study overall: All donors were alopecia patients, so their immunity may differ from that of healthy people.

Unique molecular identifiers were attached to individual cDNA molecules during library preparation. TCRdb passed the RACE reads through MiXCR, listing each CDR3 protein once. The sample lists tens of thousands of distinct CDR3 sequences, about 7% occurring once. Stated time point: pre-sensitization, week 0. As for treatment: therapeutic diphenylcyclopropenone sensitization with weekly scalp DPC. Donors were 18 to 70-year-old alopecia patients suitable for DPC. Sequenced here: whole blood, sampled in connection with sensitization to the hapten diphenylcyclopropenone (DPC). This sequence originates from a woman in her twenties or thirties with alopecia areata. Some clones in this sample may be carry-over from other donors' samples.

This CDR3 reads CASSWVLGTEAFF. The CDR3 coding sequence is TGCGCCAGCAGTTGGGTTTTAGGCACTGAAGCTTTCTTT. The chain couples TRBV5-1 to TRBJ1-1; D gene uncertain. The length of the CDR3 is 13 residues. V was cut by 5 bases and J by 4 bases, with 12 bases left in between. Germline values: CDR1 SGHRS, CDR2 YFSETQ.